Presented here are 27 T cell receptor beta chains from one specimen sequenced in a study of blood T cell repertoires in COVID-19. Only in-frame clones appear in the TCRdb table, and some are missing; sequencing was by immunoSEQ multiplex PCR. The table lists around 150,000 clones, about 85% of them singletons. The sample consisted of peripheral blood. All receptors derive from a man between 35 and 55 years old with acute or convalescent COVID-19.

This rearrangement joins TRBV2 to TRBJ2-7; 14 bases match TRBD2. The CDR3 has 18 residues. V trimming: 4 bases; J trimming: 2 bases; junction bases outside the gene matches: 10. Germline CDR1 is SNHLY and CDR2 is FYNNEI. The CDR3 DNA reads TGTGCCAGCAGTGGGACTAGCGGGGGGCCAAAAAGAACCTACGAGCAGTACTTC. It codes for CASSGTSGGPKRTYEQYF.

This clone turned up a few times. The chain employs TRBV19 and TRBJ1-5; possible D gene TRBD1, 6 bases. V was cut by 9 bases and J by 7 bases, with 19 bases left in between. The V gene's germline CDR1 is LNHDA and CDR2 SQIVND (reference sequence). The CDR3 loop spans 14 amino acids. The CDR3 is CASPVCRGGQPQHF. In DNA form, the CDR3 reads TGTGCCAGCCCGGTTTGCAGGGGCGGGCAGCCCCAGCATTTT.

The chain links TRBV6-6 to TRBJ2-2; no definite D call. This CDR3 region has 11 residues. CDR1 is MNHNY, CDR2 SVGAGI, per germline (reference sequence). V lost 7 bases and J 6 bases, leaving 6 bases between the germline ends. The CDR3: CASTLAGELFF. The CDR3 DNA sequence: TGTGCCAGCACTTTAGCCGGGGAGCTGTTTTTT.

The chain carries TRBV7-2 and TRBJ2-7, with TRBD1 identical over 8 bases. J gave up 5 bases and V 3 bases, and 6 bases lay outside the gene matches. CDR3 length: 14 residues. Germline V CDR1 and CDR2: SGHTA, FQGNSA. The CDR3 sequence: CASSFTRGPNEQYF. In DNA form, the CDR3 reads TGTGCCAGCAGCTTCACCAGGGGGCCGAACGAGCAGTACTTC.

This chain uses TRBV29-1 with TRBJ2-3; 9 bases match TRBD1. J was trimmed by 3 bases and V by 2 bases; bases with no gene match: 3. Germline CDR1 is SQVTM and CDR2 is ANQGSEA. The CDR3 extends over 14 amino acids. In DNA, the CDR3 is TGCAGCGTTGAAAAACAGGGGGCAACAGATACGCAGTATTTT. Translated, it gives CSVEKQGATDTQYF.

The chain couples TRBV6-6 to TRBJ1-5; 11 positions agree with TRBD1. Germline-derived CDR1 and CDR2 are MNHNY and SVGAGI (reference sequence). The J segment lost 3 bases and the V segment lost 5 bases, leaving 21 bases of the junction unmatched. The CDR3 totals 21 residues. The CDR3 bases are TGTGCCAGCAGTCCCGGGACAGGGGGGCTCGTTCCCTCATACGACAATCAGCCCCAGCATTTT. Amino acids: CASSPGTGGLVPSYDNQPQHF.

This clone was recorded only once. This rearrangement joins TRBV5-4 to TRBJ2-5; the D gene is possibly TRBD1 (6 bases). The V gene lost 2 bases and the J gene lost 2 bases, with 10 bases spanning the gap. Germline V gene data show CDR1 as SGHNT and CDR2 as YYREEE (reference sequence). CDR3 length: 14 amino acids. CDR3 sequence reads: CASSLGQLQETQYF. The CDR3 bases are TGTGCCAGCAGCTTAGGACAGCTTCAAGAGACCCAGTACTTC.

The chain has TRBV5-1 and TRBJ2-3, with TRBD1 matching 10 bases. Trimming removed 4 bases from V and 0 bases from J; junction bases left unmatched: 8. The CDR3 spans 17 residues. CDR1 is SGHRS, CDR2 YFSETQ, per germline. The CDR3 spells CASSQTTGGGSTDTQYF. The CDR3 coding sequence is TGCGCCAGCAGCCAAACGACAGGGGGCGGTAGCACAGATACGCAGTATTTT. The variable domain in full, completed from reference TRBV5-1 and TRBJ2-3, reads KAGVTQTPRYLIKTRGQQVTLSCSPISGHRSVSWYQQTPGQGLQFLFEYFSETQRNKGNFPGRFSGRQFSNSRSEMNVSTLELGDSALYLCASSQTTGGGSTDTQYFGPGTRLTVL.

This chain links TRBV6-5 with TRBJ2-7; 11 bases line up with TRBD2. With 6 bases clipped from V and 2 bases from J, the junction kept 6 bases outside the gene matches. Per the germline V gene, CDR1 is MNHEY and CDR2 is SVGAGI. The CDR3 has 15 residues. The DNA for the CDR3 is TGTGCCAGCAGACCAACTAGCGGGGGAACCTACGAGCAGTACTTC. This translates into CASRPTSGGTYEQYF.

This chain connects TRBV13 to TRBJ1-2; unclear D gene. CDR1 and CDR2 (germline): PRHDT, FYEKMQ (reference sequence). This CDR3 has 15 residues. Trimming took off 5 bases at V and 0 bases at J, with 13 bases between the two ends. The CDR3 region is CASSPRGYPNYGYTF. The CDR3, as DNA: TGTGCCAGCAGCCCCCGCGGGTATCCTAACTATGGCTACACCTTC.

This clone was seen a few times. The chain joins TRBV7-9 to TRBJ2-1; tentative D call: TRBD2 (7 bases). The V end lost 6 bases, the J end lost 5 bases, and 17 bases lay between the germline ends. CDR1 and CDR2 (germline): SEHNR, FQNEAQ (reference sequence). This CDR3 contains 15 residues. As DNA, the CDR3 is TGTGCCAGCAGTACTCCGCGGGGGCGACACAATGAGCAGTTCTTC. Translating it yields CASSTPRGRHNEQFF.

This chain uses TRBV30 with TRBJ1-1; 9 bases align to TRBD1. CDR1 GTSNPN and CDR2 SVGIG come from the germline V gene (reference sequence). This CDR3 contains 14 residues. Trimming cost V 2 bases and J 10 bases; bases outside gene matches: 11. CDR3 sequence: CAWSPPTQGARAFF. The CDR3 nucleotides are TGTGCCTGGAGTCCACCCACACAGGGGGCAAGAGCTTTCTTT.

This chain joins TRBV6-5 and TRBJ1-5; perhaps TRBD1 as D (6 bases). This CDR3 has 14 amino acids. The germline V and J ends were trimmed by 6 bases and 4 bases, with 13 bases remaining between them. Per the germline V gene, CDR1 is MNHEY and CDR2 is SVGAGI. The CDR3 region has the DNA TGTGCCAGCAGGAAGGACAGACCAAATCAGCCCCAGCATTTT. It is translated as CASRKDRPNQPQHF.

This chain joins TRBV11-3 and TRBJ2-3, with 7 positions matching TRBD1. Trimming at V came to 5 bases and at J to 1 base, leaving 6 bases not matched to a gene. Germline V gene lookup returns CDR1 SGHNT and CDR2 YENEEA. The CDR3 covers 15 residues. For the CDR3, the DNA is TGTGCCAGCAGCCCCACAGGGGTGGGCACAGATACGCAGTATTTT. Translated, it gives CASSPTGVGTDTQYF.

V and J are TRBV3-1 (or the pseudogene TRBV3-2) and TRBJ2-7, with 11 bases that match TRBD2. The CDR3 sequence is 15 residues long. Germline V CDR1 and CDR2: LGHDT, YNNKEL (reference sequence). Unmatched junction bases numbered 5, after V lost 5 bases and J lost 2 bases. The CDR3 protein is CASSFGSGGAYEQYF. CDR3 DNA sequence: TGTGCCAGCAGCTTTGGTAGCGGGGGGGCCTACGAGCAGTACTTC.

V and J are TRBV5-1 and TRBJ2-1, with D possibly being TRBD1 (5 bases). This CDR3 spans 15 amino acids. Germline CDR1 and CDR2: SGHRS and YFSETQ. V lost 5 bases and J lost 3, with 15 bases in between. In nucleotides, the CDR3 is TGCGCCAGCAGAGGGTCAGGGTCAGGCTACAATGAGCAGTTCTTC. Its protein product is CASRGSGSGYNEQFF.

The genes are TRBV28 and TRBJ1-1; D remains ambiguous. V was pared by 4 bases and J by 7 bases, with 13 bases between. The length of the CDR3 is 13 residues. Germline CDR1 reads MDHEN; CDR2 reads SYDVKM. The CDR3 loop is CASSYLQYSEAFF. The DNA for the CDR3 is TGTGCCAGCAGTTATCTACAGTACAGTGAAGCTTTCTTT.

The gene calls are TRBV6-6 and TRBJ1-2; 9 bases are a match to TRBD1. J lost 9 bases, V lost 5 bases, and 16 bases had no gene match. The CDR3 consists of 16 residues. Germline CDR1 is MNHNY and CDR2 is SVGAGI (reference sequence). The CDR3 spells CASSTSGQGWGGSYTF. CDR3 DNA sequence: TGTGCCAGCAGTACCTCGGGACAGGGTTGGGGAGGGAGCTACACCTTC.

The gene calls are TRBV2 and TRBJ1-5; no clear D gene. V shed 0 bases and J shed 0 bases, with 9 bases lying between them. CDR1 and CDR2 from the germline V gene are SNHLY and FYNNEI. This CDR3 contains 16 residues. CDR3 protein: CASSEARGASNQPQHF. Written as DNA, the CDR3 is TGTGCCAGCAGTGAAGCGCGGGGAGCTAGCAATCAGCCCCAGCATTTT.

Only a few counts were recorded for this clone. The V gene is TRBV4-3, the J gene TRBJ1-2, with unresolved D. Germline V CDR1 and CDR2: LGHNA, YSLEER. V lost 0 bases and J lost 6, with 14 bases in between. The length of the CDR3 is 15 residues. CDR3 nucleotides: TGCGCCAGCAGCCAAGATCTAACCGGGTGGGATGGCTACACCTTC. As protein: CASSQDLTGWDGYTF.

The V call is TRBV19, the J call TRBJ2-7; 8 bases fit TRBD1. The V and J ends lost 5 bases and 6 bases, in that order; junction bases with no gene match: 9. CDR1 and CDR2 (germline): LNHDA, SQIVND (reference sequence). This CDR3 has 14 amino acids. DNA for the CDR3: TGTGCCAGTAGTTCCCGGACAGGGCTGGGCGAGCAGTACTTC. It encodes CASSSRTGLGEQYF.

V and J are TRBV7-3 and TRBJ2-3; 11 bases map to TRBD1. The CDR3 is made up of 14 amino acids. The germline gives CDR1 SGHTA, CDR2 FQGTGA. Germline trimming cut 4 bases from V and 4 bases from J; bases unmatched to any gene: 1. Here the CDR3 DNA reads TGTGCCAGCAGCTGGGACAGGGGGGCAGATACGCAGTATTTT. Amino acids: CASSWDRGADTQYF.

The rearrangement joins TRBV11-2 to TRBJ2-2; TRBD2 agrees at 7 bases. The CDR3 has 15 residues. Trimming took 4 bases from V and 6 from J; bases not matched to a gene: 8. Germline V CDR1 and CDR2: SGHAT, FQNNGV. The CDR3 spells CASSSIAGRAGELFF. In DNA, the CDR3 is TGTGCCAGCAGCTCAATAGCGGGCCGAGCCGGGGAGCTGTTTTTT.

The genes are TRBV19 and TRBJ1-6, with a tentative D call TRBD1 (5 bases). CDR1 LNHDA and CDR2 SQIVND come from the germline V gene (reference sequence). This CDR3 is built from 15 residues. V was clipped by 0 bases and J by 7 bases, with 10 bases between them. The chain's CDR3 is CASSIEGRQNSPLHF. For the CDR3, the DNA is TGTGCCAGTAGTATAGAAGGGCGACAGAATTCACCCCTCCACTTT.

The chain recombines TRBV5-4 with TRBJ2-5; 12 nucleotides line up with TRBD2. V lost 4 bases, J lost 1 base, and 5 bases stayed unmatched. The CDR3 has 16 residues. Per the germline V gene, CDR1 is SGHNT and CDR2 is YYREEE (reference sequence). DNA of the CDR3: TGTGCCAGCAGCCAGGCACTAGCGGGGGGCCAAGAGACCCAGTACTTC. It codes for CASSQALAGGQETQYF.

Ten or more counts support this clone. The V gene is TRBV6-5, the J gene TRBJ1-4; perhaps TRBD1 as D (5 bases). CDR1 is MNHEY and CDR2 is SVGAGI in the germline V gene. This CDR3 comprises 14 residues. Trimming removed 6 bases at V and 3 bases at J, with 11 bases between. CDR3: CASSDRWSNEKLFF. The CDR3 nucleotides read TGTGCCAGCAGCGACAGATGGTCTAATGAAAAACTGTTTTTT.

The chain employs TRBV11-2 and TRBJ1-2; 7 nucleotides agree with TRBD1. CDR1 is SGHAT, CDR2 FQNNGV, per germline. V trimming: 5 bases; J trimming: 4 bases; junction bases outside the gene matches: 10. The CDR3 length is 15 residues. The CDR3 loop reads CASSQNRGVTYGYTF. CDR3 nucleotides: TGTGCCAGCAGCCAGAACAGGGGAGTGACCTATGGCTACACCTTC.